Below, 19 T cell receptor beta chains from the same sample are listed, as sequenced in a study of OX40 agonist ivuxolimab in advanced cancers. TCRdb's table, derived via immunoSEQ multiplex PCR, lists solely in-frame clones and lacks some. The repertoire has approximately 70,000 clones, roughly nine tenths of them found once; the top ten carry roughly 0.44%. The specimen was CD4+ or CD8+ T cells sorted from blood, collected in a trial of the OX40 agonist ivuxolimab. These receptor sequences come from an adult with an advanced solid tumor such as melanoma, head and neck, liver or kidney cancer.

The rearrangement links TRBV5-1 to TRBJ2-5; D gene ambiguous. V lost 4 bases to trimming and J lost 5 bases, with 18 bases between them. Germline V gene data show CDR1 as SGHRS and CDR2 as YFSETQ. This CDR3 has 15 amino acids. CDR3 sequence: CASSPIATGRETQYF. The CDR3 region has the DNA TGCGCCAGCAGCCCCATAGCCACGGGTAGGGAGACCCAGTACTTC.

The chain carries TRBV5-5 and TRBJ1-4, with unresolved D. V lost 2 bases and J 5 bases, leaving 10 bases between the germline ends. Germline values: CDR1 SGHKS, CDR2 YYEKEE (reference sequence). CDR3 length: 14 amino acids. The CDR3 DNA reads TGTGCCAGCAGCTTATTTCAGGAAAATGAAAAACTGTTTTTT. Translation: CASSLFQENEKLFF.

This chain joins TRBV11-3 and TRBJ2-3; D might be TRBD1 (6 bases). V was pared by 3 bases and J by 0 bases, with 22 bases between. Germline V CDR1 and CDR2: SGHNT, YENEEA. There are 19 residues in the CDR3. DNA for the CDR3: TGTGCCAGCAGCTTCGTTGGGCTCGTTACAGGGCGAAGCACAGATACGCAGTATTTT. As protein: CASSFVGLVTGRSTDTQYF.

J is TRBJ1-5 and V is TRBV6-1; D perhaps matches TRBD1 (5 bases). Germline V CDR1 and CDR2: MNHNS, SASEGT. Trimming shortened V by 1 base and J by 3 bases, and 16 bases separated the two germline ends. The CDR3 extends over 17 amino acids. The CDR3 nucleotides are TGTGCCAGCAGTGAAGTAGGATGGTTAGGGGCCAATCAGCCCCAGCATTTT. Translating gives CASSEVGWLGANQPQHF.

This rearrangement joins TRBV7-8 to TRBJ2-7, with unresolved D. The germline CDR1 and CDR2 sequences are SGHVS and FQNEAQ. Between the trimmed V and J ends, which lost 5 bases and 0 bases, there was a span of 14 bases. The CDR3 extends over 15 amino acids. Written as DNA, the CDR3 is TGTGCCAGCAGCACTGTCCCTGCAAGCTCCTACGAGCAGTACTTC. Encoded protein: CASSTVPASSYEQYF.

The chain carries TRBV29-1 and TRBJ2-3, with 12 bases fitting TRBD1. The germline CDR1 and CDR2 sequences are SQVTM and ANQGSEA. Losses at the gene ends were 7 bases for V and 4 bases for J; bases not matched to a gene: 6. CDR3 length: 14 amino acids. The DNA for the CDR3 is TGCAGCGCAACCCGGGACAGGGGGCCAGATACGCAGTATTTT. This gives the protein CSATRDRGPDTQYF.

This rearrangement joins TRBV27 to TRBJ2-1; 13 nucleotides agree with TRBD2. V gave up 6 bases and J gave up 7 bases; unmatched junction bases: 6. The germline V gene has CDR1 MNHEY and CDR2 SMNVEV (reference sequence). This CDR3 has 15 amino acids. CDR3 bases: TGTGCCAGCAGAACCGGGACTAGCGGGAATAATGAGCAGTTCTTC. Its translation is CASRTGTSGNNEQFF.

The chain combines TRBV19 with TRBJ1-2; D ambiguous. Trimming took 5 bases from V and 4 from J, leaving 20 bases between them. There are 16 residues in the CDR3. Germline V gene data show CDR1 as LNHDA and CDR2 as SQIVND (reference sequence). The CDR3 sequence: CASSAQTDGKSYGYTF. In nucleotides, the CDR3 is TGTGCCAGTAGTGCCCAAACGGACGGTAAGAGCTATGGCTACACCTTC. Based on the CDR3 plus reference TRBV19 and TRBJ1-2, the full variable domain is DGGITQSPKYLFRKEGQNVTLSCEQNLNHDAMYWYRQDPGQGLRLIYYSQIVNDFQKGDIAEGYSVSREKKESFPLTVTSAQKNPTAFYLCASSAQTDGKSYGYTFGSGTRLTVV.

This chain joins TRBV7-2 and TRBJ1-4; the match to TRBD1 covers 9 bases. V trimming: 5 bases; J trimming: 8 bases; junction bases outside the gene matches: 6. This CDR3 is 14 amino acids long. Per germline, CDR1 SGHTA and CDR2 FQGNSA. The CDR3 nucleotides read TGTGCCAGCAGCCCGGACAGGGGCGCCGAAAAACTGTTTTTT. As protein: CASSPDRGAEKLFF.

The chain combines TRBV28 with TRBJ1-1; D remains unclear. The CDR3 extends over 13 amino acids. Trimming cost V 5 bases and J 1 base, with 8 bases left between them. Germline V gene sequence: CDR1 MDHEN, CDR2 SYDVKM. Here the CDR3 reads CASSPIKNTEAFF. CDR3 coding DNA: TGTGCCAGCAGTCCCATTAAGAACACTGAAGCTTTCTTT.

The V call is TRBV10-2, the J call TRBJ2-5; a possible D gene is TRBD2 (5 bases). Germline V CDR1 and CDR2: WSHSY, SAAADI. Trimming removed 6 bases at V and 7 bases at J, with 15 bases between. The CDR3 contains 13 residues. The CDR3 nucleotides read TGCGCCAGCAGGGACGGAGGAATAGGGACCCAGTACTTC. It encodes CASRDGGIGTQYF.

The rearrangement links TRBV7-2 to TRBJ1-1; 8 bases fit TRBD1. V trimming: 2 bases; J trimming: 3 bases; junction bases outside the gene matches: 8. The CDR3 covers 16 residues. CDR1 is SGHTA, CDR2 FQGNSA, per germline. The DNA for the CDR3 is TGTGCCAGCAGCTTAATGGGGTCAGGGGGCGACACTGAAGCTTTCTTT. The encoded protein is CASSLMGSGGDTEAFF. The complete variable domain, with remaining parts taken from reference TRBV7-2 and TRBJ1-1, reads GAGVSQSPSNKVTEKGKDVELRCDPISGHTALYWYRQSLGQGLEFLIYFQGNSAPDKSGLPSDRFSAERTGGSVSTLTIQRTQQEDSAVYLCASSLMGSGGDTEAFFGQGTRLTVV.

The rearrangement links TRBV7-2 to TRBJ2-2; 7 positions match TRBD1. J gave up 6 bases and V 4 bases, and 8 bases lay outside the gene matches. CDR1 and CDR2 (germline): SGHTA, FQGNSA. This CDR3 is 15 amino acids long. The CDR3 bases are TGTGCCAGCAGCTCGGTCCAGGGGGTCTCCGGGGAGCTGTTTTTT. This sequence encodes CASSSVQGVSGELFF.

The chain recombines TRBV10-3 with TRBJ2-7; the match to TRBD2 covers 9 bases. CDR1 is ENHRY, CDR2 SYGVKD, per germline. With V trimmed by 6 bases and J by 1 base, 4 bases remained unmatched. CDR3 length: 14 residues. The CDR3 nucleotides are TGTGCCATCAGAGAGACTAGCGGATCCTACGAGCAGTACTTC. Translation gives CAIRETSGSYEQYF.

The V and J genes are TRBV7-8 and TRBJ2-7; 10 nucleotides agree with TRBD1. Germline trimming cut 1 base from V and 6 bases from J; bases unmatched to any gene: 6. This CDR3 comprises 15 residues. Germline CDR1 SGHVS, CDR2 FQNEAQ. CDR3 residues: CASSLGGTGVREQYF. DNA for the CDR3: TGTGCCAGCAGCTTAGGGGGGACAGGGGTTCGCGAGCAGTACTTC.

This clone was counted once. This rearrangement joins TRBV18 to TRBJ1-4, with D possibly matching TRBD1 (6 bases). The V gene lost 3 bases and the J gene lost 1 base, with 6 bases spanning the gap. This CDR3 has 14 residues. Germline V gene data show CDR1 as KGHSH and CDR2 as LQKENI. CDR3 sequence reads: CASSPTGTNEKLFF. As DNA, the CDR3 is TGTGCCAGCTCACCGACAGGAACTAATGAAAAACTGTTTTTT.

The V and J genes are TRBV28 and TRBJ1-2; a weak D match, TRBD1 (6 bases). Germline CDR1 and CDR2: MDHEN and SYDVKM. The V and J ends lost 6 bases and 5 bases respectively, with 19 bases between them. This CDR3 is 15 amino acids long. This CDR3 is CASSPRDRHLYGYTF. The CDR3 DNA sequence: TGTGCCAGCAGCCCCCGTGACAGGCACCTTTATGGCTACACCTTC.

This rearrangement joins TRBV5-6 to TRBJ2-1, with 7 bases lining up with TRBD1. This CDR3 spans 16 amino acids. With 3 bases clipped from V and 7 bases from J, the junction kept 13 bases outside the gene matches. Germline V lookup: CDR1 SGHDT, CDR2 YYEEEE. The DNA of the CDR3 is TGTGCCAGCAGCTCTACAGGGACAGAACTATTTAATGAGCAGTTCTTC. Encoded protein: CASSSTGTELFNEQFF.

V is TRBV6-4 and J is TRBJ2-3; maybe TRBD1 (6 bases). Germline CDR1 reads MRHNA; CDR2 reads SNTAGT. V was shortened by 2 bases and J by 2 bases, with 11 bases between the two germline ends. This CDR3 spans 15 amino acids. The CDR3 reads CASSDLGHYTDTQYF. The DNA for the CDR3 is TGTGCCAGCAGTGACCTGGGACATTACACAGATACGCAGTATTTT.